This entry is about one T cell receptor (beta chain). It has no known antigen specificity. No much larger clonotype is one base removed from it; base qualities were not supplied. The sample belongs to a study of T cell responses to AZD1222 COVID-19 vaccine (dated by TCRdb to the early 2020s). For the study in its entirety: AZD1222 recipients whose second dose came at about 4 weeks and those whose second dose came at about 12 weeks were combined into one group, since spike-specific TCR depth and breadth did not differ between the two schedules. TCR sequencing covered over 230 trial participants: nearly 210 given two doses of AZD1222 and some 25 given two doses of MenACWY control vaccine. Trial participants were enrolled into age subgroups of 18-55, 56-69 and 70-plus years, which contained 148, 28 and 57 TCR-sequenced participants, respectively.

The paper as a whole reports these results and caveats: No day 14 peak-response samples were available, so repertoires were characterized only after the peak T cell response. Conclusions about previously exposed vaccinees are limited, since just five to seven AZD1222 recipients were seropositive for SARS-CoV-2 at baseline. Reportedly, close to half of the unique spike-specific TCRs recognized epitopes lying outside the regions that are mutated in the B.1.351 and B.1.1.7 variants. Vaccine-associated CD4 TCRs spanned the whole spike protein, with dominant responses in regions 160-218 and 743-854. After two AZD1222 doses, spike-specific TCR breadth and depth were significantly higher than at day 0 and than in MenACWY recipients. Most participants were white British and females outnumbered males, and the authors suggested that clonal diversity may have been underestimated. The 56-69-year group was small, and its depth increase did not reach significance, likely because of low power.

The CDR3 regions of human TCRbeta chains were subjected to immunosequencing. As for the original processing: TCRs in the repertoires were compared against a reference library of SARS-CoV-2-specific TCRs that had been generated with the MIRA antigen-specificity platform. Breadth meant the fraction of unique TCRs that were SARS-CoV-2-associated, whereas depth meant the fraction of total T cells that were SARS-CoV-2-associated. Using the MIRA data, every spike-specific TCR was mapped to the spike region that the TCR reacted to and assigned to either a CD4 or a CD8 class. Log10-transformed breadth and depth values were compared by one-way ANOVA with Sidak's multiple comparisons tests. TCRdb took over this immuneACCESS table, retaining in-frame rearrangements with V and J assigned. Such tables are incomplete; in checked studies, under half of the missing clones stem from an unresolved V gene, and the remainder is unexplained. V and J calls and clone size are given by that table; D and trimming were obtained from the DNA. The sample yields 20,000 to 25,000 clones; approximately 86% were counted once. The ten largest clonotypes hold roughly 40% of the sample.

At the junction V is shortened by 1 base and J by 8 bases, with 18 bases in between. CDR1 and CDR2 (LGHNA, YSLEER) derive from the germline V gene. The CDR3 runs 16 residues from the cysteine to the phenylalanine. The entry retains the CDR3 DNA only, 48 bases that are in frame from base 1. This specimen's time point label, per the study, means: baseline before first vaccination. Vaccinee samples were obtained from the UK trials COV001 and COV002, which included a single-blind randomized controlled phase 2/3 trial of AZD1222 (ChAdOx1 nCoV-19) in healthy adults. Trial participant PBMC samples were collected at day 0 and day 28 after the second dose for TCRbeta chain sequencing.

The rearranged segments are TRBV4-3 and TRBJ2-1; the D call is possibly TRBD1 or TRBD2, each sharing 5 bases. This sequence was found in an adult in good health. This sample comprised peripheral blood, obtained on day 0 of AZD1222 vaccination. The CDR3 region has the sequence CASSQVLVEGLDEQFF. The sequence in DNA is TGCGCCAGCAGCCAAGTTTTAGTTGAGGGGTTGGATGAGCAGTTCTTC.